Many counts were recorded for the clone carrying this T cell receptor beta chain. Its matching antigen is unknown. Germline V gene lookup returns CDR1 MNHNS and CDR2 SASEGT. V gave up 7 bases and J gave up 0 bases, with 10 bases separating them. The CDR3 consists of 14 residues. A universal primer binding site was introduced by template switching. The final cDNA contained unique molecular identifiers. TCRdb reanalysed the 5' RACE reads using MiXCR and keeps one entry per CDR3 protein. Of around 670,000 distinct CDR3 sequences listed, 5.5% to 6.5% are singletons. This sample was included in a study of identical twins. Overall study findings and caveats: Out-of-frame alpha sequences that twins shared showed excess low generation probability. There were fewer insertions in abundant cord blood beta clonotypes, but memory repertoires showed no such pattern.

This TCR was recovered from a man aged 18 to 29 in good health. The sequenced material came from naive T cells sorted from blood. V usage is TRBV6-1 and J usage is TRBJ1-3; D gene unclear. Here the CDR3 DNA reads TGTGCCAGCACTCCCTCACTCTCTGGAAACACCATATATTTT. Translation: CASTPSLSGNTIYF.